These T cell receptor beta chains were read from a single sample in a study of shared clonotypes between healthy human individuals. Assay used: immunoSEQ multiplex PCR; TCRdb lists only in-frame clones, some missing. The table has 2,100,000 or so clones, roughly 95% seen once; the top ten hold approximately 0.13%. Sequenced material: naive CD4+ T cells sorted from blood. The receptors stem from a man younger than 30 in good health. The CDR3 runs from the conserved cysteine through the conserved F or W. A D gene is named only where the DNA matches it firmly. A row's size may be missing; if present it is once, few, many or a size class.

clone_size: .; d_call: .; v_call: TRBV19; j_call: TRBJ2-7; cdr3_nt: TGTGCCAGTAGTGCCCGGGGGCAGGGGAGCTCCTACGAGCAGTACTTC; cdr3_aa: CASSARGQGSSYEQYF
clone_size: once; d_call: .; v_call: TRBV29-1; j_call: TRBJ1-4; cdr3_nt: TGCAGCGTTCGGGGGACTGTTGAAAACGTAGAAAAACTGTTTTTT; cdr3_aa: CSVRGTVENVEKLFF
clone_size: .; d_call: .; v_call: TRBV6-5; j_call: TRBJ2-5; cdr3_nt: TGTGCCAGCAGCCGGGGACTAGGGGGCGAGACCCAGTACTTC; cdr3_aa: CASSRGLGGETQYF
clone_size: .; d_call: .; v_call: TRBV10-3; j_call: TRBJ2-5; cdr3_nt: TGTGCCATCAGTGGGGGAGTCCAAGAGACCCAGTACTTC; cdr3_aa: CAISGGVQETQYF
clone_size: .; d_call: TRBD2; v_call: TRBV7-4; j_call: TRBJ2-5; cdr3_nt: TGTGCCAGCAGCTTAGTTGTAGCGGGAGGCGGGTTGGAGACCCAGTACTTC; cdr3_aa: CASSLVVAGGGLETQYF
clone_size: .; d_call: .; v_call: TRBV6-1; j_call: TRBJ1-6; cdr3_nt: TGTGCCAGCAGTGGCCAAGAGGCCTATAATTCACCCCTCCACTTT; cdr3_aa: CASSGQEAYNSPLHF
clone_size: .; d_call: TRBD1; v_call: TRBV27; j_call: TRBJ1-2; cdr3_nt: TGTGCCAGCAGTTTAACCCGGGACAGGCCCAACTATGGCTACACCTTC; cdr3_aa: CASSLTRDRPNYGYTF
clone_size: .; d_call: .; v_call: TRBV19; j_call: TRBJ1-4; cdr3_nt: TGTGCCAGTAGTATCGGGGCGCCAGAAAAACTGTTTTTT; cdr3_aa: CASSIGAPEKLFF
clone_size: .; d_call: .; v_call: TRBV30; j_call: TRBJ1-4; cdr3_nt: TGTGCCTGGTCCAGGGTGATTCCTAATGAAAAACTGTTTTTT; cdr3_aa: CAWSRVIPNEKLFF
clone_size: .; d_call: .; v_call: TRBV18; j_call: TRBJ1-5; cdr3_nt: TGTGCCAGCTCACCCGGGGCAGGGTATCAGCCCCAGCATTTT; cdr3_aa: CASSPGAGYQPQHF
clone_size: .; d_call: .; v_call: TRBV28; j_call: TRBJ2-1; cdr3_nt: TGTGCCAGCAGTTTCCAGGGAAATGAGCAGTTCTTC; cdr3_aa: CASSFQGNEQFF
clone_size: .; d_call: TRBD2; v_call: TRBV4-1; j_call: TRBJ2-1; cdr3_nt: TGCGCCAGCAGCATTATAGCGGGAGGGCCTGTTGAGCAGTTCTTC; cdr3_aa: CASSIIAGGPVEQFF
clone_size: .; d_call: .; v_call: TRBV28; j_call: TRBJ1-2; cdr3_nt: TGTGCCAGCAGTTTGAGGGGATGGGATTATGGCTACACCTTC; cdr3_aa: CASSLRGWDYGYTF
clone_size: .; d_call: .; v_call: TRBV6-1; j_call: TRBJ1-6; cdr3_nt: TGTGCCGCCGACCTTCCCTCCTATAATTCACCCCTCCACTTT; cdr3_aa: CAADLPSYNSPLHF
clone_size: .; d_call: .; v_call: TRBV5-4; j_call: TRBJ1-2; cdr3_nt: TGTGCCAGCAGCTTGTCCCCGAAGGGGGGCTACACCTTC; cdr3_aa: CASSLSPKGGYTF
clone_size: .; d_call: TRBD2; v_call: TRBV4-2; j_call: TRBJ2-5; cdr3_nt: TGTGCCAGCAGCCAAAGGGGACTAGCGGGGCTACAAGAGACCCAGTACTTC; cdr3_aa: CASSQRGLAGLQETQYF
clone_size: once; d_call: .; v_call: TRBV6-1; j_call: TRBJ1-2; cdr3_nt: TGTGCCAGCAGTGAAGCAGTCAGATTTTATGGCTACACCTTC; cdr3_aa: CASSEAVRFYGYTF
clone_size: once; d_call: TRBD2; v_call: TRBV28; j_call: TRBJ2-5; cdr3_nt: TGTGCCAGCAGTTCGGCTAGCGGTCCCCAGAGGGAGACCCAGTACTTC; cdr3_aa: CASSSASGPQRETQYF
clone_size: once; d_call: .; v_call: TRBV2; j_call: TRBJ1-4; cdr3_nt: TGTGCCAGCAGCAGGATTTCGGTAGCTAATGAAAAACTGTTTTTT; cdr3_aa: CASSRISVANEKLFF
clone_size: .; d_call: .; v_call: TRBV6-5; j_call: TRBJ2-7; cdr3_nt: TGTGCCAGCAGCCCCCGGGGGGCAAGCTCCTACGAGCAGTACTTC; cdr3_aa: CASSPRGASSYEQYF
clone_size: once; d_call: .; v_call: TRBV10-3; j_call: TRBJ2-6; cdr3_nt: TGTGCCACCGGTACAGGTCCTGGGGCCAACGTCCTGACTTTC; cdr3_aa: CATGTGPGANVLTF
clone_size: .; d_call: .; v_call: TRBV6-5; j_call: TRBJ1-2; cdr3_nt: TGTGCCAGCAGTTACGGTGGGCTTGGTCCGTTATATGGCTACACCTTC; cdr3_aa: CASSYGGLGPLYGYTF
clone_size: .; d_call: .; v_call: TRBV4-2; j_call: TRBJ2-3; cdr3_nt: TGTGCCAGCAGCCAAAATCGGGCGGAAGACACGCAGTATTTT; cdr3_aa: CASSQNRAEDTQYF
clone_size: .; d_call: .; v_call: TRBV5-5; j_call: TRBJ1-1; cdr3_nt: TGTGCCAGCAGCTTGGCTGGGAACACTGAAGCTTTCTTT; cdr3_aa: CASSLAGNTEAFF
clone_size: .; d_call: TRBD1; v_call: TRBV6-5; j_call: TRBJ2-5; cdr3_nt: TGTGCCAGCAGTTTACTCGGAGACAGGGAGGAGACCCAGTACTTC; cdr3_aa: CASSLLGDREETQYF
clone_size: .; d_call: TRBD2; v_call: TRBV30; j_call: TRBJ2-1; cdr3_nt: TGTGCCTGGAAGACTAGCGGGAAGACCCCTGAGCAGTTCTTC; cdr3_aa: CAWKTSGKTPEQFF
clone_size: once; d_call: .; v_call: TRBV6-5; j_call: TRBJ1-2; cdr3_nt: TGTGCCAGCAGTTACTCGCGGACAAGCCTCTATGGCTACACCTTC; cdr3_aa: CASSYSRTSLYGYTF
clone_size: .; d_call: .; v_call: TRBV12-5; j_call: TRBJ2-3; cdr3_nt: TGTGCTAGTGGTTTGGTACTGAGCAGTAGCACAGATACGCAGTATTTT; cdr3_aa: CASGLVLSSSTDTQYF
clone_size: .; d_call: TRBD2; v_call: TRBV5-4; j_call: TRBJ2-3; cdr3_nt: TGTGCCAGCAGCTTGGTCCCAGCGGGAAACACAGATACGCAGTATTTT; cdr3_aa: CASSLVPAGNTDTQYF
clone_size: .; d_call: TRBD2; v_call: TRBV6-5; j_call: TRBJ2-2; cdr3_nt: TGTGCCAGCAGTTTAAAGCGGGGCCTGAACACCGGGGAGCTGTTTTTT; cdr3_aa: CASSLKRGLNTGELFF
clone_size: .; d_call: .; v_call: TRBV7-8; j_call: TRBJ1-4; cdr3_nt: TGTGCCAGCAGCCCGGGACGGTTTTCGCCTGCAACTAATGAAAAACTGTTTTTT; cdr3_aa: CASSPGRFSPATNEKLFF
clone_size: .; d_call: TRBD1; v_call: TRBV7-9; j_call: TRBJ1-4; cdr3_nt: TGTGCCAGCAGCCTACTGACAGGGGTGAATGAAAAACTGTTTTTT; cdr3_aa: CASSLLTGVNEKLFF
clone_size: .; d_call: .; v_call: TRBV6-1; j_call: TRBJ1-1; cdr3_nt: TGTGCCAGCAGTGCGTCTCCGAACACTGAAGCTTTCTTT; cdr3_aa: CASSASPNTEAFF
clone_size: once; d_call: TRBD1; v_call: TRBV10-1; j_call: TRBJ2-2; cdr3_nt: TGCGCCAGGGTTTGGGACAGGGTGCCCGCCGGGGAGCTGTTTTTT; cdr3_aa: CARVWDRVPAGELFF
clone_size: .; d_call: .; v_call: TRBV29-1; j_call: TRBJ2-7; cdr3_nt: TGCAGCGTCGTCGACGGCCGTTTGGACGAGCAGTACTTC; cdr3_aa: CSVVDGRLDEQYF
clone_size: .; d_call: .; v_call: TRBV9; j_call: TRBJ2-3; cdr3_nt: TGTGCCAGCAGCTCCCGAGGAGTCCGTTTAAGCACAGATACGCAGTATTTT; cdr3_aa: CASSSRGVRLSTDTQYF
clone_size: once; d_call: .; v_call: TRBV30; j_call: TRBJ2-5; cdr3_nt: TGTGCCTGCGGCCAAGAGACCCAGTACTTC; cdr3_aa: CACGQETQYF
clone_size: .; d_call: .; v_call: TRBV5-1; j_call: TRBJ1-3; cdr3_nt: TGCGCCAGCAGCTCAGGGCCTGGAAACACCATATATTTT; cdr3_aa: CASSSGPGNTIYF
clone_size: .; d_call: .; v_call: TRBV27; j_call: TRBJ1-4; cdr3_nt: TGTGCCAGCAGTTTTGAGGGGGTAGGTGAAAAACTGTTTTTT; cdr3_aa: CASSFEGVGEKLFF
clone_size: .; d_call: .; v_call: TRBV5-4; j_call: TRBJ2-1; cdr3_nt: TGTGCCAGCAGCAAGACAGGTCGCACCGGGAAGGGGTATGAGCAGTTCTTC; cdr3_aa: CASSKTGRTGKGYEQFF
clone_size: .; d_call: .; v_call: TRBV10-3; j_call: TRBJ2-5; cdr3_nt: TGTGCCATCAGTGAGTCGAGTGAGACCCAGTACTTC; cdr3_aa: CAISESSETQYF
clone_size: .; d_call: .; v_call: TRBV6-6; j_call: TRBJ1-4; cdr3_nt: TGTGCCAGCAGTTACGTCGCTAATGAAAAACTGTTTTTT; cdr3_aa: CASSYVANEKLFF
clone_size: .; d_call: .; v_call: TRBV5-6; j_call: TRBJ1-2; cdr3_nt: TGTGCCAGCAGCCCGGGAGCCTATGGCTACACCTTC; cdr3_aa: CASSPGAYGYTF
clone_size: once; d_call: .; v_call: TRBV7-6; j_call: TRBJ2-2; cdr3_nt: TGTGCCAGCAGCCCCATAGGAGCGGCAGGGAACACCGGGGAGCTGTTTTTT; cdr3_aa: CASSPIGAAGNTGELFF
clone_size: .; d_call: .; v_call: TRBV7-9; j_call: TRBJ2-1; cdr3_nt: TGTGCCAGCAGCCCCCGCCCCCACGACAGGAGCTCCTACAATGAGCAGTTCTTC; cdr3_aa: CASSPRPHDRSSYNEQFF
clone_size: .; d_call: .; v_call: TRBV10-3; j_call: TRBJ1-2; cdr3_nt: TGTGCCATCAGTGAGTCGAGTCAGGGCTATGGCTACACCTTC; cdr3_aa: CAISESSQGYGYTF
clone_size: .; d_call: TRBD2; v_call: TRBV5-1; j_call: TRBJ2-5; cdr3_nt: TGCGCCAGCAGCTTACTAGCGGGTGGCGTTCGAGAGACCCAGTACTTC; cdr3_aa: CASSLLAGGVRETQYF
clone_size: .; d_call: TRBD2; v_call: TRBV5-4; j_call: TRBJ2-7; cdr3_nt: TGTGCCAGCAGCCAAGGGCGGGAGGGGATCTACGAGCAGTACTTC; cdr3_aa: CASSQGREGIYEQYF
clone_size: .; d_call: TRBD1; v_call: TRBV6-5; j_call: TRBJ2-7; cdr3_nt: TGTGCCAGCAGGCAGCGACAGGGTAGCGACGAGCAGTACTTC; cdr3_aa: CASRQRQGSDEQYF
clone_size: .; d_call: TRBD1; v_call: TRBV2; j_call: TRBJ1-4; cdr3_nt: TGTGCCAGCAGTGAAGGGGGCCTACACAGGGGAAAACTGTTTTTT; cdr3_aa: CASSEGGLHRGKLFF
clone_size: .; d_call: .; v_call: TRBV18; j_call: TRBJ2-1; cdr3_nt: TGTGCCAGCTCACCACTCGGCTATGAGCAGTTCTTC; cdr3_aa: CASSPLGYEQFF
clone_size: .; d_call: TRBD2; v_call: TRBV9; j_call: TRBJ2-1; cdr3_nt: TGTGCCAGCAGCGTCGGGACTAGCGCCTACAATGAGCAGTTCTTC; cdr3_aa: CASSVGTSAYNEQFF